This T cell receptor beta chain derives from a study of CD8 T cells in ankylosing spondylitis. Each CDR3 protein is one row after TCRdb ran MiXCR on the 5' RACE reads. The table records approximately 25,000 distinct CDR3 sequences, roughly a sixth of them present only once. This clonotype has a count of ten or more. Trimming cost V 4 bases and J 3 bases; bases outside gene matches: 16. The CDR3 totals 18 residues. Germline CDR1 reads DFQATT; CDR2 reads SNEGSKA (reference sequence). This chain connects TRBV20-1 to TRBJ2-5; 11 nucleotides match TRBD2. Material for sequencing was blood. This clonotype was obtained from a male donor with ankylosing spondylitis or in good health (not recorded which). CDR3 nucleotide sequence: TGCAGTGCTATTATAGCGGGGGGGCGCTTGACGACTAAAGAGACCCAGTACTTC. Its translation is CSAIIAGGRLTTKETQYF.